These 26 T cell receptor beta chains came from one sample sequenced in a study of healthy donors' naive CD4 and CD8 T cells. Each TCR library used 500 ng of total RNA and a linear amplification protocol. MiXCR was run by TCRdb on the reads, yielding one entry per CDR3 protein. Of about 180,000 distinct CDR3 sequences listed, around 74% are singletons. Source material: naive CD4+ and CD8+ T cells sorted from blood, pooled from several donors. The receptors originated from a pool of human donors in good health; the sample pools cells from several healthy donors.

V and J are TRBV6-2 or TRBV6-3 and TRBJ2-7; maybe TRBD1 (5 bases). Trimming cost V 5 bases and J 1 base, with 12 bases left between them. The CDR3 has 14 residues. Germline CDR1 reads MNHEY; CDR2 reads SVGEGT. In DNA form, the CDR3 reads TGTGCCAGCAGTAAGCACAGGCCATCCTACGAGCAGTACTTC. Translation gives CASSKHRPSYEQYF.

V usage is TRBV12-3 or TRBV12-4 and J usage is TRBJ1-6; the match to TRBD1 covers 11 bases. This CDR3 has 15 residues. V lost 7 bases and J lost 3; bases outside the gene matches: 2. The CDR3 loop reads CASKGTGGYNSPLHF. The CDR3 region has the DNA TGTGCCAGCAAAGGGACAGGGGGCTATAATTCACCCCTCCACTTT.

The J gene is TRBJ2-1, the V gene TRBV6-5, with TRBD1 as a possible D gene (5 bases). There are 13 residues in the CDR3. Trimming stripped 5 bases from V and 9 bases from J, with 14 bases between. CDR1 and CDR2 from the germline V gene are MNHEY and SVGAGI. The DNA of the CDR3 is TGTGCCAGCAGTCAGGGTAAGGGGTTTGAGCAGTTCTTC. Translated: CASSQGKGFEQFF.

The chain recombines TRBV30 with TRBJ1-2, with D hard to call. Germline assignment: CDR1 GTSNPN and CDR2 SVGIG (reference sequence). The V and J ends lost 0 bases and 5 bases respectively, with 13 bases between them. This CDR3 has 14 residues. This CDR3 is CAWSVLMGEYGYTF. The CDR3 coding sequence is TGTGCCTGGAGTGTACTCATGGGAGAATATGGCTACACCTTC.

This chain uses TRBV29-1 with TRBJ1-2; a possible D gene is TRBD1 (5 bases). V lost 6 bases and J 4 bases, leaving 9 bases between the germline ends. The CDR3 contains 11 residues. The germline V gene has CDR1 SQVTM and CDR2 ANQGSEA. CDR3 protein: CSVWDAYGYTF. CDR3 bases: TGCAGCGTGTGGGACGCCTATGGCTACACCTTC.

This chain links TRBV6-6 with TRBJ1-2, with D possibly TRBD1 on 5 matching bases. The germline CDR1 and CDR2 sequences are MNHNY and SVGAGI (reference sequence). The V end was cut by 0 bases, the J end by 4 bases, with 12 bases between. The CDR3 runs 15 residues. The CDR3 sequence: CASSYSGQAFYGYTF. For the CDR3, the DNA is TGTGCCAGCAGTTACTCGGGGCAGGCCTTCTATGGCTACACCTTC.

This clonotype is a singleton in its sample. The chain has TRBV29-1 and TRBJ2-7; TRBD2 agrees at 13 bases. With 6 bases clipped from V and 5 bases from J, the junction kept 16 bases outside the gene matches. Germline V lookup: CDR1 SQVTM, CDR2 ANQGSEA. The CDR3 covers 17 residues. CDR3 protein: CSVEAPGTSGIGDEQYF. For the CDR3, the DNA is TGCAGCGTGGAGGCCCCCGGGACTAGCGGGATTGGGGACGAGCAGTACTTC.

V and J are TRBV29-1 and TRBJ1-2; no clear D gene. V was cut by 0 bases and J by 4 bases, with 15 bases left in between. The V gene's germline CDR1 is SQVTM and CDR2 ANQGSEA. The CDR3 consists of 15 residues. The CDR3 here is CSVEDDGEGGYGYTF. DNA of the CDR3: TGCAGCGTTGAAGATGATGGTGAGGGAGGCTATGGCTACACCTTC. Combining the CDR3 with reference TRBV29-1 and TRBJ1-2 gives the whole variable domain SAVISQKPSRDICQRGTSLTIQCQVDSQVTMMFWYRQQPGQSLTLIATANQGSEATYESGFVIDKFPISRPNLTFSTLTVSNMSPEDSSIYLCSVEDDGEGGYGYTFGSGTRLTVV.

The V and J genes are TRBV29-1 and TRBJ2-7; 8 bases line up with TRBD1. CDR3 length: 14 residues. V was pared by 6 bases and J by 2 bases, with 9 bases of the junction left unmatched. The germline gives CDR1 SQVTM, CDR2 ANQGSEA. Here the CDR3 reads CSVLGQGNPYEQYF. The CDR3 DNA is TGCAGCGTCCTTGGACAGGGCAACCCCTACGAGCAGTACTTC.

The V call is TRBV5-5, the J call TRBJ2-5; no definite D call. The CDR3 has 14 amino acids. V was trimmed by 2 bases and J by 5 bases, leaving 13 bases between them. Germline CDR1 is SGHKS and CDR2 is YYEKEE (reference sequence). Here the CDR3 reads CASSFGGVSETQYF. CDR3 nucleotide sequence: TGTGCCAGCAGCTTTGGTGGGGTCAGTGAGACCCAGTACTTC.

This chain uses TRBV29-1 with TRBJ2-7; D is unclear. The V end lost 5 bases, the J end lost 7 bases, and 15 bases lay between the germline ends. There are 12 residues in the CDR3. Germline V CDR1 and CDR2: SQVTM, ANQGSEA. CDR3 residues: CSVSSGDREQYF. As DNA, the CDR3 is TGCAGCGTTTCGTCCGGTGACCGGGAGCAGTACTTC.

Only one count was recorded for this clonotype. This chain uses TRBV6-5 with TRBJ1-2; 11 bases are shared with TRBD1. Germline CDR1 reads MNHEY; CDR2 reads SVGAGI. This CDR3 contains 13 residues. V was clipped by 10 bases and J by 8 bases; unmatched bases: 9. CDR3 sequence reads: CATGTGGSRGYTF. DNA of the CDR3: TGTGCCACAGGGACAGGGGGTTCTCGGGGCTACACCTTC.

A few counts support this clonotype. V gene TRBV6-5 combines with J gene TRBJ2-7; perhaps TRBD1 as D (6 bases). The CDR3 has 14 residues. Germline V gives CDR1 MNHEY, CDR2 SVGAGI. Between the trimmed V and J ends, which lost 0 bases and 3 bases, there was a span of 9 bases. In DNA form, the CDR3 reads TGTGCCAGCAGTTACTCAGGACAGAACTACGAGCAGTACTTC. It yields the protein CASSYSGQNYEQYF.

This chain links TRBV12-3 or TRBV12-4 with TRBJ1-1, with D possibly being TRBD1 (5 bases). CDR3 length: 12 residues. Trimming removed 11 bases from V and 4 bases from J, with 14 bases in between. In DNA form, the CDR3 reads TGTGCCGTGGCGGAGGGGATCACTGAAGCTTTCTTT. It specifies CAVAEGITEAFF.

V gene TRBV5-4 combines with J gene TRBJ2-1, with 8 bases identical to TRBD2. Germline CDR1 SGHNT, CDR2 YYREEE (reference sequence). Losses at the gene ends were 2 bases for V and 10 bases for J; bases not matched to a gene: 5. The CDR3 is made up of 13 amino acids. CDR3 protein: CASSLGLAGEQFF. CDR3 sequence (DNA): TGTGCCAGCAGCTTAGGACTAGCAGGCGAGCAGTTCTTC.

The V call is TRBV20-1, the J call TRBJ1-1, with 7 bases that match TRBD1. Germline V lookup: CDR1 DFQATT, CDR2 SNEGSKA (reference sequence). Trimming removed 0 bases from V and 7 bases from J; junction bases left unmatched: 2. The CDR3 consists of 12 residues. The DNA of the CDR3 is TGCAGTGCTAGAGATTGGGACAGTGAAGCTTTCTTT. Residues: CSARDWDSEAFF.

This clonotype was counted once. The chain links TRBV20-1 to TRBJ1-1; D is ambiguous. The V and J ends lost 6 bases and 0 bases respectively, with 8 bases between them. CDR1 is DFQATT and CDR2 is SNEGSKA in the germline V gene (reference sequence). The CDR3 is made up of 12 amino acids. The DNA for the CDR3 is TGCAGTGCCGCCCGTATGAACACTGAAGCTTTCTTT. It specifies CSAARMNTEAFF.

The rearrangement uses TRBV6-1 and TRBJ1-2; D uncertain. The germline gives CDR1 MNHNS, CDR2 SASEGT. The CDR3 length is 14 residues. V lost 2 bases and J 5 bases, leaving 12 bases between the germline ends. The chain's CDR3 is CASSEPLGTYGYTF. The CDR3 DNA is TGTGCCAGCAGTGAACCTCTCGGCACGTATGGCTACACCTTC.

Of note for this clonotype: One junction end does not reproduce the germline sequence, and a read error may be involved. The rearrangement links TRBV29-1 to TRBJ1-1, with D perhaps TRBD1 (6 bases). Looked up from germline, CDR1 is SQVTM and CDR2 is ANQGSEA. This CDR3 region has 10 residues. As DNA, the CDR3 is TGCAGCGTTGAGGACAGCGCTTATAACTTT. It specifies CSVEDSAYNF.

The J gene is TRBJ1-2, the V gene TRBV5-1; the match to TRBD1 covers 9 bases. Germline CDR1 reads SGHRS; CDR2 reads YFSETQ. The CDR3 is 13 amino acids. Unmatched junction bases numbered 4, after V lost 4 bases and J lost 6 bases. As DNA, the CDR3 is TGCGCCAGCAGCGAGGACAGGGGCAATGGCTACACCTTC. Translation: CASSEDRGNGYTF. The complete variable domain, with remaining parts taken from reference TRBV5-1 and TRBJ1-2, reads KAGVTQTPRYLIKTRGQQVTLSCSPISGHRSVSWYQQTPGQGLQFLFEYFSETQRNKGNFPGRFSGRQFSNSRSEMNVSTLELGDSALYLCASSEDRGNGYTFGSGTRLTVV.

This chain uses TRBV29-1 with TRBJ1-2, with D perhaps matching TRBD1 (6 bases). The germline gives CDR1 SQVTM, CDR2 ANQGSEA. The CDR3 loop spans 13 amino acids. The ends were cut back, 6 bases at V and 3 bases at J, with 14 bases in the middle. Here the CDR3 reads CSVRGSGDYGYTF. The CDR3 DNA is TGCAGCGTGAGGGGGAGCGGGGACTATGGCTACACCTTC.

The V and J genes are TRBV12-3 or TRBV12-4 and TRBJ2-1; tentative D call: TRBD2 (5 bases). Trimming pared 3 bases from V and 8 bases from J, leaving 5 bases between. CDR3 length: 11 residues. The CDR3 region has the DNA TGTGCCAGCAGTTTGGACTATGAGCAGTTCTTC. Protein sequence: CASSLDYEQFF.

The rearrangement uses TRBV12-3 or TRBV12-4 and TRBJ2-7, with TRBD1 matching 7 bases. This CDR3 has 14 amino acids. Unmatched junction bases numbered 4, after V lost 3 bases and J lost 2 bases. The CDR3 nucleotides are TGTGCCAGCAGTTTGACGGGGACAGCCTACGAGCAGTACTTC. This translates into CASSLTGTAYEQYF.

The V gene is TRBV30, the J gene TRBJ2-3; possibly TRBD1 for D (6 bases). V lost 0 bases, J lost 4 bases, and 8 bases lay in between. Germline loops: CDR1 GTSNPN, CDR2 SVGIG (reference sequence). The CDR3 extends over 13 amino acids. CDR3 in amino acids: CAWSVTGSDTQYF. The CDR3 nucleotides read TGTGCCTGGAGTGTAACAGGGTCAGATACGCAGTATTTT.

The V and J genes are TRBV27 and TRBJ1-4; TRBD1 matches 7 bases. The CDR3 covers 16 residues. Germline V CDR1 and CDR2: MNHEY, SMNVEV (reference sequence). V gave up 2 bases and J gave up 8 bases; unmatched junction bases: 11. The CDR3 sequence is CASSLMKGTGVEKLFF. The CDR3 bases are TGTGCCAGCAGTTTAATGAAGGGAACAGGGGTGGAAAAACTGTTTTTT.

The chain joins TRBV10-3 to TRBJ2-7; TRBD1 is a possible D gene (5 bases). V lost 3 bases and J 6 bases, leaving 9 bases between the germline ends. Per the germline V gene, CDR1 is ENHRY and CDR2 is SYGVKD. The CDR3 has 12 amino acids. This chain's CDR3 is CAISERTPEQYF. DNA for the CDR3: TGTGCCATCAGTGAAAGGACACCCGAGCAGTACTTC.